This TCR beta chain was recorded in a study of blood T cell repertoires in COVID-19. Study in general: Sites in the United States, Italy and Spain provided acute and convalescent COVID-19 samples. PBMCs, B-cell-depleted T cells, or T cells were the source of the cDNA or gDNA that made up the material.

V was cut by 5 bases and J by 4 bases, with 15 bases left in between. This CDR3 is built from 15 residues. Germline V gene data show CDR1 as MNHEY and CDR2 as SVGAGI. Using immunoSEQ multiplex PCR, the repertoire was profiled, and TCRdb retains in-frame clones only, with some absent. This table holds fewer than 90,000 clones, around 90% found once. The sequenced sample consisted of peripheral blood. V usage is TRBV6-5 and J usage is TRBJ1-5, with D perhaps matching TRBD1 (6 bases). This clonotype originated in a male donor with acute or convalescent COVID-19. CDR3 residues: CASSTGSRGNQPQHF. In nucleotides, the CDR3 is TGTGCCAGCAGTACAGGGTCGAGGGGTAATCAGCCCCAGCATTTT.